This T cell receptor (beta chain) was sequenced during a study of T cell changes during pregnancy in multiple sclerosis. The CDR3 has 13 residues. Germline-derived CDR1 and CDR2 are SEHNR and FQNEAQ (reference sequence). V was cut by 7 bases and J by 9 bases, with 18 bases left in between. Produced via immunoSEQ multiplex PCR; TCRdb's table is partial and in-frame only. In the table there are about 66,000 clones, 91% of which are singletons. This TCR derives from a female donor with multiple sclerosis, enrolled in a pregnancy study. The chain employs TRBV7-9 and TRBJ1-1; D unresolved. The sample was CD8+ T cells from peripheral blood mononuclear cells, taken before pregnancy. The CDR3 DNA reads as TGTGCCAGCACCGATGTAGCCCGGCAGAAAGCTTTCTTT. Protein product: CASTDVARQKAFF.